The T cell receptor (beta chain) described here comes from a study of T cells in Graves' hyperthyroidism and ophthalmopathy. Findings and caveats of the study: Most clonotypes expanded in thyroid above 0.001 were likewise present in blood.

Amplified TCR beta CDR3 regions came from RNA transcripts. First-round RT-PCR targeting the TCR CDR3 was performed with the HTBI primer set. TCRdb passed the multiplex PCR reads through MiXCR, listing each CDR3 protein once. The sample lists about 200,000 distinct CDR3 sequences, around 16% occurring once. This CDR3 has 15 amino acids. Trimming at V came to 6 bases and at J to 4 bases, leaving 9 bases not matched to a gene. Germline values: CDR1 LNHDA, CDR2 SQIVND (reference sequence). The hyperthyroidism patients had all been newly diagnosed, and their disease duration was under 2 months. Their ages ranged from 18 to 65 years. Patients were excluded for uncontrolled infection, other autoimmune disease, pregnancy or lactation. In making diagnoses, clinical symptoms, serum thyroxine and TRAb, thyroid ultrasound and orbital computed tomography were all used. This clonotype came up many times. Antigen unknown.

This receptor was identified in a woman aged 45-59 years with Graves' hyperthyroidism. V and J are TRBV19 and TRBJ1-2; 9 nucleotides match TRBD1. The source material was blood. The CDR3 nucleotides read TGTGCCAGTAGCACAGGGGGCAATACTGGCTATGGCTACACCTTC. This sequence encodes CASSTGGNTGYGYTF.